These 26 T cell receptor beta chains were all obtained from the same sample, sequenced in a study of blood T cell repertoires in COVID-19. The data were produced by immunoSEQ multiplex PCR, yet TCRdb's version contains in-frame clones alone and is incomplete. The data contain 350,000 or so clones, 88% of them seen just once; the ten biggest clones take up approximately 1%. The sample comprised PBMCs or T cells enriched from blood (not recorded which). Receptors were obtained from a woman aged 25 to 45 who had been exposed to COVID-19.

This clone was found once. The V gene is TRBV7-9, the J gene TRBJ1-4, with no clear D. V dropped 3 bases and J dropped 7 bases, with 6 bases sitting between them. Germline-derived CDR1 and CDR2 are SEHNR and FQNEAQ (reference sequence). The CDR3 has 12 residues. Here the CDR3 reads CASSFRIEKLFF. The CDR3 DNA reads as TGTGCCAGCAGCTTCAGGATTGAAAAACTGTTTTTT.

The chain carries TRBV7-2 and TRBJ2-5; 12 bases align to TRBD2. CDR3 length: 16 residues. The germline V gene encodes CDR1 SGHTA and CDR2 FQGNSA. Losses at the gene ends were 7 bases for V and 5 bases for J; bases not matched to a gene: 11. The CDR3 loop is CASIPTSGRFGETQYF. The DNA of the CDR3 is TGTGCCAGCATCCCAACTAGCGGGAGGTTCGGTGAGACCCAGTACTTC.

V usage is TRBV28 and J usage is TRBJ2-7; D call uncertain. Germline assignment: CDR1 MDHEN and CDR2 SYDVKM. Trimming shortened V by 6 bases and J by 4 bases, and 4 bases separated the two germline ends. The CDR3 sequence is 10 residues long. CDR3 sequence (DNA): TGTGCCAGCAGCCAGTACGAGCAGTACTTC. It encodes CASSQYEQYF.

The chain is built from TRBV7-9 and TRBJ2-4, with 9 bases lining up with TRBD1. With V trimmed by 3 bases and J by 3 bases, 6 bases remained unmatched. This CDR3 is built from 16 residues. Germline values: CDR1 SEHNR, CDR2 FQNEAQ (reference sequence). This chain's CDR3 is CASSLTGGGGKNIQYF. In nucleotides, the CDR3 is TGTGCCAGCAGCTTGACAGGGGGAGGAGGCAAAAACATTCAGTACTTC. Filled out from reference TRBV7-9 and TRBJ2-4, the complete variable domain reads DTGVSQNPRHKITKRGQNVTFRCDPISEHNRLYWYRQTLGQGPEFLTYFQNEAQLEKSRLLSDRFSAERPKGSFSTLEIQRTEQGDSAMYLCASSLTGGGGKNIQYFGAGTRLSVL.

The rearrangement links TRBV5-6 to TRBJ2-7; D call uncertain. The CDR3 runs 14 residues. Germline assignment: CDR1 SGHDT and CDR2 YYEEEE. V shed 0 bases and J shed 3 bases, with 10 bases lying between them. The CDR3 sequence: CASSLESAFYEQYF. The CDR3, as DNA: TGTGCCAGCAGCTTGGAAAGCGCCTTCTACGAGCAGTACTTC.

The genes are TRBV5-1 and TRBJ1-4; D might be TRBD1 (5 bases). V was shortened by 0 bases and J by 6 bases, with 12 bases between the two germline ends. The CDR3 contains 15 residues. Germline CDR1 is SGHRS and CDR2 is YFSETQ. CDR3 loop: CASSLAGRADEKLFF. The DNA of the CDR3 is TGCGCCAGCAGCTTGGCCGGCAGGGCGGATGAAAAACTGTTTTTT.

The chain combines TRBV5-1 with TRBJ1-4; no definite D call. V was trimmed by 5 bases and J by 2 bases, leaving 10 bases between them. The germline CDR1 and CDR2 sequences are SGHRS and YFSETQ. CDR3 length equals 14 residues. For the CDR3, the DNA is TGCGCCAGCAGGAGCACGGGGACTAATGAAAAACTGTTTTTT. Protein product: CASRSTGTNEKLFF.

Regarding this clone: Other nucleotide sequences from this sample produce the same CDR3. This rearrangement joins TRBV5-1 to TRBJ2-2, with D hard to call. The CDR3 is 15 residues long. V dropped 0 bases and J dropped 0 bases, with 6 bases sitting between them. Germline lookup yields CDR1 SGHRS and CDR2 YFSETQ. The CDR3 reads CASSLGGANTGELFF. The CDR3 DNA is TGCGCCAGCAGCTTGGGCGGTGCGAACACCGGGGAGCTGTTTTTT.

The chain has TRBV3-1 (or the pseudogene TRBV3-2) and TRBJ2-7; D not resolved. The germline V gene encodes CDR1 LGHDT and CDR2 YNNKEL (reference sequence). The CDR3 consists of 12 residues. V lost 4 bases and J 2 bases, leaving 6 bases between the germline ends. The CDR3 DNA reads TGTGCCAGCAGCCTAGCCCCCTACGAGCAGTACTTC. Its translation is CASSLAPYEQYF.

V gene TRBV19 combines with J gene TRBJ1-6; D is perhaps TRBD1 (5 bases). The CDR3 consists of 13 residues. V lost 5 bases to trimming and J lost 7 bases, with 9 bases between them. Germline V CDR1 and CDR2: LNHDA, SQIVND (reference sequence). CDR3 region: CASSPRQNSPLHF. CDR3 DNA: TGTGCCAGTAGTCCTCGACAGAATTCACCCCTCCACTTT. The entire variable domain, with the rest obtained from reference TRBV19 and TRBJ1-6, is as follows: DGGITQSPKYLFRKEGQNVTLSCEQNLNHDAMYWYRQDPGQGLRLIYYSQIVNDFQKGDIAEGYSVSREKKESFPLTVTSAQKNPTAFYLCASSPRQNSPLHFGNGTRLTVT.

This chain uses TRBV30 with TRBJ2-7, with TRBD2 matching over 8 bases. The junction had 9 bases not matched to a gene; V was cut back by 5 bases and J by 3 bases. The CDR3 covers 14 residues. Germline values: CDR1 GTSNPN, CDR2 SVGIG (reference sequence). The CDR3 DNA reads as TGTGCCTGGGTATCCGGGACTAGACACTACGAGCAGTACTTC. This translates into CAWVSGTRHYEQYF.

The genes are TRBV28 and TRBJ1-2; the D gene is possibly TRBD1 (6 bases). CDR1 MDHEN and CDR2 SYDVKM come from the germline V gene. V was clipped by 5 bases and J by 8 bases, with 21 bases between them. The CDR3 is 15 amino acids. The CDR3: CASSPPGQHLGGYTF. The CDR3 DNA follows: TGTGCCAGCAGTCCACCTGGACAGCACTTGGGGGGCTACACCTTC.

The chain links TRBV6-5 to TRBJ1-2, with D perhaps TRBD1 (5 bases). CDR1 and CDR2 (germline): MNHEY, SVGAGI. This CDR3 spans 13 amino acids. With 4 bases removed from V and 6 bases from J, the gap between germline ends came to 12 bases. The CDR3 DNA follows: TGTGCCAGCAGTTTTCGGGGGAGAGATGGCTACACCTTC. As protein: CASSFRGRDGYTF.

V gene TRBV19 combines with J gene TRBJ2-4; perhaps TRBD1 as D (6 bases). Germline loops: CDR1 LNHDA, CDR2 SQIVND (reference sequence). The CDR3 is 14 residues long. Deletions cut 6 bases from V and 3 bases from J, with 12 bases between. DNA for the CDR3: TGTGCCAGTAGCGTACAGGGTGGCAAAAACATTCAGTACTTC. Translating gives CASSVQGGKNIQYF.

The gene calls are TRBV6-5 and TRBJ1-6; TRBD1 might be the D (6 bases). CDR1 and CDR2 (germline): MNHEY, SVGAGI. This CDR3 has 15 amino acids. Trimming left V 6 bases short and J 4 bases short, with 13 bases between. CDR3 coding DNA: TGTGCCAGCAGGAGCCTACAGGGATATAATTCACCCCTCCACTTT. Encoded protein: CASRSLQGYNSPLHF.

About this clone itself: At one boundary the junction diverges from the germline segment, which might be a read error. The chain's CDR3 is CASSSSGIIRHF. Written as DNA, the CDR3 is TGTGCCAGCAGCTCCTCGGGGATAATAAGACACTTC. The genes are TRBV28 and TRBJ2-7; the D gene is possibly TRBD2 (5 bases). CDR1 MDHEN and CDR2 SYDVKM come from the germline V gene. CDR3 length equals 12 residues.

The chain links TRBV11-3 to TRBJ2-5, with TRBD1 identical over 11 bases. The germline gives CDR1 SGHNT, CDR2 YENEEA. V dropped 2 bases and J dropped 5; count of bases not matched to a gene: 10. CDR3 size: 17 residues. CDR3 nucleotide sequence: TGTGCCAGCAGCTTATATGTTGGACAGGGGGCGGGGGAGACCCAGTACTTC. Amino acid sequence: CASSLYVGQGAGETQYF.

The chain links TRBV7-2 to TRBJ2-1; TRBD2 agrees at 10 bases. There are 15 residues in the CDR3. Trimming at V came to 9 bases and at J to 3 bases, leaving 8 bases not matched to a gene. Germline CDR1 reads SGHTA; CDR2 reads FQGNSA. CDR3 protein: CARPLQREGYNEQFF. In DNA, the CDR3 is TGTGCCAGACCGCTTCAGCGGGAGGGCTACAATGAGCAGTTCTTC.

The V gene is TRBV27, the J gene TRBJ1-1; possible D gene TRBD1, 5 bases. Trimming took 7 bases from V and 1 from J, leaving 16 bases between them. Germline V gene sequence: CDR1 MNHEY, CDR2 SMNVEV (reference sequence). The CDR3 runs to 15 residues. The CDR3: CASKLGNRQNTEAFF. The CDR3 DNA reads as TGTGCCAGCAAACTCGGTAACAGGCAGAACACTGAAGCTTTCTTT.

The table lists this clone with a count of one. V gene TRBV6-5 combines with J gene TRBJ1-3; no firm D call. Germline CDR1 and CDR2: MNHEY and SVGAGI. The ends were cut back, 5 bases at V and 2 bases at J, with 7 bases in the middle. The CDR3 covers 13 residues. CDR3 in DNA: TGTGCCAGCAGTCGGTCTACTGGAAACACCATATATTTT. Protein product: CASSRSTGNTIYF.

The chain employs TRBV28 and TRBJ1-6; weak D call: TRBD1 (6 bases). The germline V and J ends were trimmed by 5 bases and 2 bases, with 10 bases remaining between them. Germline CDR1 MDHEN, CDR2 SYDVKM. This CDR3 contains 15 residues. The CDR3 loop reads CASSRSGAYNSPLHF. Written as DNA, the CDR3 is TGTGCCAGCAGTCGTTCAGGGGCCTATAATTCACCCCTCCACTTT.

The chain links TRBV6-6 to TRBJ2-7; D may be TRBD2 (5 bases). The germline V gene has CDR1 MNHNY and CDR2 SVGAGI (reference sequence). CDR3 length: 16 amino acids. Trimming cost V 0 bases and J 4 bases, with 16 bases left between them. The CDR3 is CASSYSMASRSYEQYF. The CDR3 DNA reads as TGTGCCAGCAGTTACTCGATGGCTAGCAGGTCTTACGAGCAGTACTTC.

As DNA, the CDR3 is TGTGCCATCACTGGGGGGTACACAGATACGCAGTATTTT. The encoded protein is CAITGGYTDTQYF. This chain uses TRBV10-3 with TRBJ2-3; D is possibly TRBD2 (6 bases). This CDR3 spans 13 amino acids. Germline CDR1 and CDR2: ENHRY and SYGVKD. V dropped 7 bases and J dropped 2 bases, with 10 bases sitting between them.

The chain has TRBV6-5 and TRBJ1-2; a possible D gene is TRBD1 (5 bases). Trimming shortened V by 4 bases and J by 4 bases, and 10 bases separated the two germline ends. This CDR3 comprises 13 residues. Germline assignment: CDR1 MNHEY and CDR2 SVGAGI. Here the CDR3 reads CASSWDSIYGYTF. The DNA for the CDR3 is TGTGCCAGCAGTTGGGACTCCATCTATGGCTACACCTTC.

V gene TRBV19 combines with J gene TRBJ1-4; 8 bases map to TRBD1. Germline V gene sequence: CDR1 LNHDA, CDR2 SQIVND (reference sequence). The CDR3 contains 15 residues. J lost 10 bases, V lost 5 bases, and 12 bases had no gene match. CDR3 DNA: TGTGCCAGTAGTGCCGGGACAGGCACAAGAAGAAAACTGTTTTTT. Its protein is CASSAGTGTRRKLFF. Combining the CDR3 with reference TRBV19 and TRBJ1-4 gives the whole variable domain DGGITQSPKYLFRKEGQNVTLSCEQNLNHDAMYWYRQDPGQGLRLIYYSQIVNDFQKGDIAEGYSVSREKKESFPLTVTSAQKNPTAFYLCASSAGTGTRRKLFFGSGTQLSVL.

This chain joins TRBV11-3 and TRBJ2-7; 8 bases agree with TRBD1. Per germline, CDR1 SGHNT and CDR2 YENEEA. The V segment lost 0 bases and the J segment 4 bases; nucleotides outside the gene matches: 5. The CDR3 loop spans 15 amino acids. CDR3 region: CASSLEGTGPYEQYF. The CDR3 DNA reads as TGTGCCAGCAGCTTAGAGGGGACAGGTCCTTACGAGCAGTACTTC. Combining the CDR3 with reference TRBV11-3 and TRBJ2-7 gives the whole variable domain EAGVVQSPRYKIIEKKQPVAFWCNPISGHNTLYWYLQNLGQGPELLIRYENEEAVDDSQLPKDRFSAERLKGVDSTLKIQPAELGDSAVYLCASSLEGTGPYEQYFGPGTRLTVT.